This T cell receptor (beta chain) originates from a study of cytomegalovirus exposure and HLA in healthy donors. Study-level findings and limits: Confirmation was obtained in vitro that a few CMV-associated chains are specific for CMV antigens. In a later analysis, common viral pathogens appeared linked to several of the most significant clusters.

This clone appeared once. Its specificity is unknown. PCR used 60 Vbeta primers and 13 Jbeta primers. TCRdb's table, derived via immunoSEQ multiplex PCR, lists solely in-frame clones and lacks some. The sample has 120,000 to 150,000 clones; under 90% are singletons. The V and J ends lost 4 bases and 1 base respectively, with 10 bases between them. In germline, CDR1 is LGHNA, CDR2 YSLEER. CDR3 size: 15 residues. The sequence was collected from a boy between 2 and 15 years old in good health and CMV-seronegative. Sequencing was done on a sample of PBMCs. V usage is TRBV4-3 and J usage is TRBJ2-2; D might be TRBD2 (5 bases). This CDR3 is CASSRSGRNTGELFF. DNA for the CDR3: TGCGCCAGCAGCCGCTCGGGGAGGAACACCGGGGAGCTGTTTTTT.